Listed below are T cell receptor beta chains from one sample, sequenced in a study of blood T cells in healthy people across ages. One entry per CDR3 protein, called by TCRdb with MiXCR from the 5' RACE reads. The sample comprises 800,000 to 950,000 distinct CDR3 sequences, roughly 48% of which are singletons, and roughly 12% rests with the top ten. Sequences were obtained from blood. These receptors were collected from a man aged 30 to 39 in good health. Each CDR3 is given without its conserved first and last residue. The order of the fields is clone size, V gene, J gene, CDR3 length, CDR3 protein. Expanded clones get a size class; other rows say once, few or many, or leave the size out.

clone_size: NA
v_call: TRBV29-1
j_call: TRBJ2-7
cdr3_length: 8
cdr3_aa: SVDSGEQY

clone_size: few
v_call: TRBV7-9
j_call: TRBJ2-5
cdr3_length: 17
cdr3_aa: ASSLPSTVSGGDQETQY

clone_size: few
v_call: TRBV20-1
j_call: TRBJ1-4
cdr3_length: 13
cdr3_aa: SAAPQGSTNEKLF

clone_size: NA
v_call: TRBV6-1
j_call: TRBJ2-5
cdr3_length: 13
cdr3_aa: VSGAIRGSKETQY

clone_size: few
v_call: TRBV10-3
j_call: TRBJ2-4
cdr3_length: 14
cdr3_aa: AISESQGLAKNIQY

clone_size: NA
v_call: TRBV29-1
j_call: TRBJ2-2
cdr3_length: 13
cdr3_aa: SVEGGAGGTGELF

clone_size: NA
v_call: TRBV7-3
j_call: TRBJ2-1
cdr3_length: 13
cdr3_aa: ASSLRASGGNEQF

clone_size: NA
v_call: TRBV7-3
j_call: TRBJ2-3
cdr3_length: 15
cdr3_aa: ASSSLTSGAPTDTQY

clone_size: NA
v_call: TRBV19
j_call: NA
cdr3_length: 12
cdr3_aa: ASSAQTGAYEQY

clone_size: NA
v_call: TRBV27
j_call: TRBJ1-1
cdr3_length: 13
cdr3_aa: ASSLSVRTNTEAF

clone_size: NA
v_call: TRBV28
j_call: TRBJ2-7
cdr3_length: 13
cdr3_aa: ASSLGTSGANEQY

clone_size: few
v_call: TRBV20-1
j_call: TRBJ2-1
cdr3_length: 11
cdr3_aa: SAREGGENEQF

clone_size: NA
v_call: TRBV29-1
j_call: TRBJ1-2
cdr3_length: 12
cdr3_aa: SVDPTGQNYGYT

clone_size: NA
v_call: TRBV29-1
j_call: TRBJ2-5
cdr3_length: 10
cdr3_aa: SVAAGRETQY

clone_size: few
v_call: TRBV29-1
j_call: TRBJ1-2
cdr3_length: 10
cdr3_aa: SVYTGIHGYT

clone_size: few
v_call: TRBV29-1
j_call: TRBJ2-5
cdr3_length: 13
cdr3_aa: SAQAGSNPQETQY

clone_size: NA
v_call: TRBV5-6
j_call: TRBJ2-7
cdr3_length: 13
cdr3_aa: ASSLDRRSSYEQY

clone_size: NA
v_call: TRBV9
j_call: TRBJ1-2
cdr3_length: 11
cdr3_aa: ASSVPGAYGYT

clone_size: few
v_call: TRBV4-1
j_call: TRBJ1-4
cdr3_length: 13
cdr3_aa: ASSRPNFEGEKLF

clone_size: NA
v_call: TRBV3-1
j_call: TRBJ1-2
cdr3_length: 10
cdr3_aa: ASSQRDRGCT

clone_size: NA
v_call: TRBV28
j_call: TRBJ2-7
cdr3_length: 11
cdr3_aa: ASRFRGTYEQY

clone_size: NA
v_call: TRBV4-1
j_call: TRBJ2-4
cdr3_length: 15
cdr3_aa: TSSQYQGALAKNIQY

clone_size: NA
v_call: TRBV19
j_call: TRBJ2-4
cdr3_length: 15
cdr3_aa: ASSIALSRDRVLEQY

clone_size: NA
v_call: TRBV4-2
j_call: TRBJ2-7
cdr3_length: 15
cdr3_aa: ASSQSVPSGGRYEQY

clone_size: NA
v_call: TRBV4-1
j_call: TRBJ2-1
cdr3_length: 13
cdr3_aa: ASSQTSGSPGEQF

clone_size: few
v_call: TRBV29-1
j_call: TRBJ2-7
cdr3_length: 11
cdr3_aa: SVEATHSYEQY

clone_size: few
v_call: TRBV9
j_call: TRBJ2-4
cdr3_length: 11
cdr3_aa: ASSVVPGDGQY

clone_size: few
v_call: TRBV29-1
j_call: TRBJ1-2
cdr3_length: 11
cdr3_aa: SAATGTNYGYT

clone_size: NA
v_call: TRBV6-2/TRBV6-3
j_call: TRBJ2-1
cdr3_length: 13
cdr3_aa: ASSAGQAGYNEQF

clone_size: NA
v_call: TRBV21-1
j_call: TRBJ2-4
cdr3_length: 19
cdr3_aa: ASSKDMWTGDSRLAKNIQY

clone_size: many
v_call: TRBV21-1
j_call: TRBJ2-7
cdr3_length: 10
cdr3_aa: ARTGNSYEQY

clone_size: many
v_call: TRBV24-1
j_call: TRBJ1-2
cdr3_length: 12
cdr3_aa: ATSAGLGQSGYT

clone_size: few
v_call: TRBV20-1
j_call: TRBJ2-3
cdr3_length: 13
cdr3_aa: SAPGVGGNTDTQY

clone_size: few
v_call: TRBV29-1
j_call: TRBJ1-4
cdr3_length: 11
cdr3_aa: SVGPRDRVGLF

clone_size: NA
v_call: TRBV7-2
j_call: TRBJ2-2
cdr3_length: 13
cdr3_aa: ASSLQGERTGELF

clone_size: NA
v_call: TRBV20-1
j_call: TRBJ2-7
cdr3_length: 11
cdr3_aa: SAPVVATYEQY

clone_size: NA
v_call: TRBV7-8
j_call: TRBJ1-4
cdr3_length: 11
cdr3_aa: ASSLLGREKLF

clone_size: NA
v_call: TRBV5-6
j_call: TRBJ2-3
cdr3_length: 13
cdr3_aa: ASSLWGADTDTQY

clone_size: few
v_call: TRBV30
j_call: TRBJ1-6
cdr3_length: 12
cdr3_aa: AWSIGGRASPLH

clone_size: NA
v_call: TRBV11-3
j_call: TRBJ1-1
cdr3_length: 10
cdr3_aa: ASSGSGRQAF

clone_size: NA
v_call: TRBV20-1
j_call: TRBJ1-4
cdr3_length: 10
cdr3_aa: SAREGGEKLF

clone_size: NA
v_call: TRBV20-1
j_call: TRBJ2-5
cdr3_length: 12
cdr3_aa: SARREGRGNEQY

clone_size: many
v_call: TRBV20-1
j_call: TRBJ2-7
cdr3_length: 13
cdr3_aa: SARLRTSGVHEQY

clone_size: NA
v_call: TRBV3-1
j_call: TRBJ1-1
cdr3_length: 15
cdr3_aa: ASSQLGGGGMNTEAF

clone_size: NA
v_call: TRBV7-9
j_call: NA
cdr3_length: 14
cdr3_aa: ASSLGTGPPGDEQY

clone_size: NA
v_call: TRBV7-9
j_call: TRBJ2-3
cdr3_length: 17
cdr3_aa: ASSSSPRTSGGALDTQY